The 15 T cell receptor beta chains reported below all come from one sample, sequenced in a study of blood T cell repertoires in COVID-19. Sequenced by immunoSEQ multiplex PCR; TCRdb stores in-frame clones only, minus some. The data show some 7,900 clones, approximately 84% seen once. The sequenced sample was peripheral blood. The source of these receptors is a human donor with active COVID-19. The donor label of this sample is uncertain.

The CDR3 DNA follows: TGTGCCAGCAGCGCCCAGGGGCTGGGCTATGGCTACACCTTC. Protein sequence: CASSAQGLGYGYTF. The V gene is TRBV6-5, the J gene TRBJ1-2; TRBD1 might be the D (6 bases). The CDR3 loop spans 14 amino acids. Trimming stripped 6 bases from V and 4 bases from J, with 15 bases between. CDR1 is MNHEY, CDR2 SVGAGI, per germline.

The chain recombines TRBV19 with TRBJ2-3; D uncertain. This CDR3 has 15 residues. V was cut by 7 bases and J by 2 bases, with 16 bases left in between. Germline V CDR1 and CDR2: LNHDA, SQIVND (reference sequence). Written as DNA, the CDR3 is TGTGCCAGTACCCCTTATGACGGAGTCACAGATACGCAGTATTTT. Encoded protein: CASTPYDGVTDTQYF.

V usage is TRBV7-8 and J usage is TRBJ1-6, with TRBD1 identical over 9 bases. CDR1 SGHVS and CDR2 FQNEAQ come from the germline V gene. The CDR3 runs to 15 residues. V lost 6 bases, J lost 10 bases, and 10 bases stayed unmatched. For the CDR3, the DNA is TGTGCCAGCAGTCCGGCGGGACAGGGTCGCTCACCCCTCCACTTT. It translates to CASSPAGQGRSPLHF.

This sequence joins TRBV7-8 and TRBJ2-7, with 7 bases aligning to TRBD1. Germline-derived CDR1 and CDR2 are SGHVS and FQNEAQ. V lost 3 bases, J lost 3 bases, and 2 bases stayed unmatched. This CDR3 is built from 13 residues. CDR3 nucleotide sequence: TGTGCCAGCAGCTTGGGACAGTACTACGAGCAGTACTTC. Its translation is CASSLGQYYEQYF.

The chain has TRBV10-2 and TRBJ2-3; TRBD2 matches 9 bases. This CDR3 has 15 residues. Germline trimming cut 4 bases from V and 0 bases from J; bases unmatched to any gene: 2. Germline values: CDR1 WSHSY, CDR2 SAAADI. The CDR3 protein is CASSVTSGSTDTQYF. The DNA of the CDR3 is TGCGCCAGCAGTGTGACTAGCGGAAGCACAGATACGCAGTATTTT.

The chain links TRBV30 to TRBJ1-2; TRBD1 is a possible D gene (5 bases). The V gene lost 3 bases and the J gene lost 3 bases, with 11 bases spanning the gap. Germline CDR1 is GTSNPN and CDR2 is SVGIG (reference sequence). This CDR3 contains 13 residues. CDR3 region: CAWRAGADYGYTF. As DNA, the CDR3 is TGTGCCTGGAGGGCTGGGGCAGACTATGGCTACACCTTC.

In this sample, this clone turned up once. The V gene is TRBV9, the J gene TRBJ2-7, with D tentatively TRBD1 (6 bases). The CDR3 loop spans 14 amino acids. Trimming took off 4 bases at V and 1 base at J, with 12 bases between the two ends. The germline V gene encodes CDR1 SGDLS and CDR2 YYNGEE. The CDR3 DNA reads TGTGCCAGCAGCTTCCGTGGACAGTCCTACGAGCAGTACTTC. Encoded protein: CASSFRGQSYEQYF.

This clone was found once. CDR3 residues: CASSPFTGESYEQYF. CDR3 DNA sequence: TGTGCCAGCTCACCATTCACAGGGGAGTCCTACGAGCAGTACTTC. The chain joins TRBV18 to TRBJ2-7; 7 bases match TRBD1. Per germline, CDR1 KGHSH and CDR2 LQKENI. The CDR3 spans 15 residues. The trim removed 2 bases at V and 1 base at J, leaving 5 bases unmatched. Full variable domain (remainder filled in from reference TRBV18 and TRBJ2-7): NAGVMQNPRHLVRRRGQEARLRCSPMKGHSHVYWYRQLPEEGLKFMVYLQKENIIDESGMPKERFSAEFPKEGPSILRIQQVVRGDSAAYFCASSPFTGESYEQYFGPGTRLTVT.

The DNA for the CDR3 is TGTGCCAGCCCCACGCTGAGTAAGGGGCGCCGAAGGTCCTATAATTCACCCCTCCACTTT. This encodes CASPTLSKGRRRSYNSPLHF. This chain links TRBV21-1 with TRBJ1-6; TRBD1 was called by the table and not checked on the DNA. TRBV21-1 is designated a pseudogene. The CDR3 sequence is 20 residues long.

The rearrangement joins TRBV6-5 to TRBJ2-5; 9 bases fit TRBD2. With 5 bases clipped from V and 1 base from J, the junction kept 2 bases outside the gene matches. This CDR3 has 14 residues. The germline gives CDR1 MNHEY, CDR2 SVGAGI. CDR3 nucleotides: TGTGCCAGCAGTCGAGCGGGAGGCCAAGAGACCCAGTACTTC. Protein: CASSRAGGQETQYF.

The chain has TRBV5-1 and TRBJ2-1, with D uncertain. Germline V gene lookup returns CDR1 SGHRS and CDR2 YFSETQ. The germline V and J ends were trimmed by 4 bases and 5 bases, with 7 bases remaining between them. The length of the CDR3 is 12 residues. CDR3 DNA: TGCGCCAGCAGCCCGAGAAACAATGAGCAGTTCTTC. Translating gives CASSPRNNEQFF.

The chain joins TRBV9 to TRBJ2-1; 10 nucleotides line up with TRBD2. The V segment lost 4 bases and the J segment 6 bases; nucleotides outside the gene matches: 10. Germline V gene lookup returns CDR1 SGDLS and CDR2 YYNGEE. The CDR3 spans 16 residues. CDR3 loop: CASSLRTSGGINEQFF. The DNA for the CDR3 is TGTGCCAGCAGCTTAAGGACTAGCGGAGGGATCAATGAGCAGTTCTTC.

This chain connects TRBV5-1 to TRBJ1-4; the match to TRBD1 covers 8 bases. In germline, CDR1 is SGHRS, CDR2 YFSETQ. The CDR3 runs to 14 residues. The J segment lost 7 bases and the V segment lost 4 bases, leaving 6 bases of the junction unmatched. The CDR3 sequence is CASSPLGTGEKLFF. The CDR3 coding sequence is TGCGCCAGCAGCCCATTAGGGACAGGTGAAAAACTGTTTTTT.

The rearrangement links TRBV24-1 to TRBJ2-1; the match to TRBD2 covers 11 bases. J lost 0 bases, V lost 3 bases, and 3 bases had no gene match. The CDR3 totals 17 residues. Germline-derived CDR1 and CDR2 are KGHDR and SFDVKD. In DNA, the CDR3 is TGTGCCACCAGTGATATTAGCGGGAGGGCCTCCTACAATGAGCAGTTCTTC. It yields the protein CATSDISGRASYNEQFF.

The gene calls are TRBV7-3 and TRBJ2-1; 9 bases map to TRBD2. Germline V gene data show CDR1 as SGHTA and CDR2 as FQGTGA. The J segment lost 13 bases and the V segment lost 5 bases, leaving 6 bases of the junction unmatched. The CDR3 spans 12 residues. The CDR3 is CASSPGTSSQFF. The CDR3 DNA is TGTGCCAGCAGCCCAGGGACTAGCTCTCAGTTCTTC.